These 5 T cell receptor beta chains were all obtained from the same sample, sequenced in a study of Ad26.COV2.S vaccination and SARS-CoV-2 variants (dated by TCRdb to 2020 to 2023). The meaning of the sample's treatment or condition label: over 15 received Ad26.COV2.S at low or high dose, single or two shots; a few received placebo; per-sample allocation not given. Repertoires of vaccine and placebo recipients were sequenced from samples collected on day 63 after the first injection. The library was generated by the immunoSEQ multiplex PCR assay. TCRdb mirrors the immuneACCESS table, restricted to in-frame sequences. Some clones are absent from its copies; in checked studies, under half trace to an unresolved V gene, and the reason for the others is unknown. The sample table lists under 500,000 clones, approximately 90% of them with a count of one. About 1.7% of the sample lies in the top ten. The specimen was peripheral blood, collected in a trial of Ad26.COV2.S vaccine versus placebo. These receptors were collected from a person between 18 and 60 years old who received the Ad26.COV2.S COVID-19 vaccine or a placebo.

The rearrangement uses TRBV9 and TRBJ2-5; tentatively, D is TRBD1 (7 bases). V gave up 4 bases and J gave up 5 bases, with 21 bases separating them. CDR1 SGDLS and CDR2 YYNGEE come from the germline V gene. CDR3 length equals 16 residues. CDR3 sequence reads: CASSIRGDSGWETQYF. In DNA form, the CDR3 reads TGTGCCAGCAGCATTAGAGGGGACAGCGGGTGGGAGACCCAGTACTTC.

The J gene is TRBJ2-3, the V gene TRBV6-2 or TRBV6-3, with TRBD2 matching over 13 bases. The germline V gene encodes CDR1 MNHEY and CDR2 SVGEGT. The J segment lost 2 bases and the V segment lost 5 bases, leaving 4 bases of the junction unmatched. This CDR3 has 16 amino acids. DNA for the CDR3: TGTGCCAGCAGTACACTAGCGGGGGGGCCCACAGATACGCAGTATTTT. It codes for CASSTLAGGPTDTQYF.

This rearrangement joins TRBV7-9 to TRBJ1-5; no reliable D call. The CDR3 consists of 13 residues. The V and J ends lost 7 bases and 1 base respectively, with 8 bases between them. Germline V gives CDR1 SEHNR, CDR2 FQNEAQ (reference sequence). This chain's CDR3 is CASTLGSNQPQHF. CDR3 bases: TGTGCCAGCACACTCGGAAGCAATCAGCCCCAGCATTTT.

CDR3 sequence (DNA): TGTGCCAGCAGCTTAGGCTCGAGAACAGGGGGTAGCTACACCTTC. Its translation is CASSLGSRTGGSYTF. The chain uses TRBV7-2 and TRBJ1-2; 8 bases agree with TRBD1. The CDR3 loop spans 15 amino acids. Germline CDR1 is SGHTA and CDR2 is FQGNSA. The junction had 10 bases not matched to a gene; V was cut back by 1 base and J by 9 bases.

This rearrangement joins TRBV24-1 to TRBJ1-4; unclear D gene. Germline loops: CDR1 KGHDR, CDR2 SFDVKD. The length of the CDR3 is 14 residues. V was trimmed by 10 bases and J by 3 bases, leaving 14 bases between them. CDR3 residues: CATGPGRANEKLFF. The CDR3 bases are TGTGCCACGGGTCCCGGACGGGCTAATGAAAAACTGTTTTTT.